Each of the 19 T cell receptor beta chains below was sequenced from the same sample in a study of cytotoxic CD8 clonotypes in ibrutinib-treated CLL (dated by TCRdb to the early 2020s). Library preparation used the immunoSEQ multiplex PCR assay. TCRdb took over this immuneACCESS table, retaining in-frame rearrangements with V and J assigned. Such tables are incomplete; in checked studies, under half of the missing clones stem from an unresolved V gene, and the remainder is unexplained. The sample table shows about 76,000 clones, and about 86% are seen once. The top ten constitute roughly 5.4% of the sample. Source: PBMCs, taken before ibrutinib treatment. The receptors stem from a human donor with chronic lymphocytic leukemia.

This chain joins TRBV6-6 and TRBJ1-2; D might be TRBD1 (5 bases). CDR1 and CDR2 from the germline V gene are MNHNY and SVGAGI (reference sequence). V lost 0 bases and J 0 bases, leaving 11 bases between the germline ends. The CDR3 contains 16 residues. The CDR3: CASSYSAGKSNYGYTF. The CDR3 nucleotides read TGTGCCAGCAGTTACTCGGCAGGGAAGTCTAACTATGGCTACACCTTC.

The CDR3 loop is CASSSGGWGRYTGELFF. CDR3 bases: TGTGCCAGCAGTTCCGGCGGCTGGGGAAGGTACACCGGGGAGCTGTTTTTT. This sequence joins TRBV28 and TRBJ2-2; the D is unclear. The CDR3 is 17 residues long. Trimming took 4 bases from V and 3 from J, leaving 18 bases between them. Germline V gene data show CDR1 as MDHEN and CDR2 as SYDVKM.

CDR3 amino acids: CASSSQGTGTYGYTF. The CDR3 DNA is TGTGCCAGTAGTAGCCAAGGGACAGGGACTTATGGCTACACCTTC. J is TRBJ1-2 and V is TRBV19, with TRBD1 identical over 9 bases. Germline values: CDR1 LNHDA, CDR2 SQIVND (reference sequence). This CDR3 has 15 residues. Unmatched junction bases numbered 8, after V lost 4 bases and J lost 5 bases.

The chain is built from TRBV27 and TRBJ2-7, with 7 bases aligning to TRBD1. With V trimmed by 8 bases and J by 4 bases, 8 bases remained unmatched. The V gene's germline CDR1 is MNHEY and CDR2 SMNVEV (reference sequence). This CDR3 has 13 amino acids. CDR3 region: CASGYRGWYEQYF. The CDR3 DNA reads as TGTGCCAGCGGATACAGGGGTTGGTACGAGCAGTACTTC.

The gene calls are TRBV20-1 and TRBJ2-3, with no clear D. The CDR3 consists of 11 residues. The V end was cut by 6 bases, the J end by 1 base, with 5 bases between. Germline assignment: CDR1 DFQATT and CDR2 SNEGSKA (reference sequence). CDR3 DNA sequence: TGCAGTGCCGAAGGCACAGATACGCAGTATTTT. Its protein product is CSAEGTDTQYF.

V gene TRBV7-9 combines with J gene TRBJ1-1, with TRBD1 identical over 9 bases. CDR1 and CDR2 from the germline V gene are SEHNR and FQNEAQ (reference sequence). Losses at the gene ends were 5 bases for V and 3 bases for J; bases not matched to a gene: 13. CDR3 length: 17 residues. CDR3 region: CASSRQHQTGGHTEAFF. CDR3 coding DNA: TGTGCCAGCAGCCGCCAACACCAGACAGGGGGGCACACTGAAGCTTTCTTT.

There are a few counts of this clone. The rearrangement joins TRBV15 to TRBJ2-3, with TRBD1 matching 8 bases. The CDR3 totals 19 residues. Germline trimming cut 3 bases from V and 4 bases from J; bases unmatched to any gene: 18. Germline assignment: CDR1 LNHNV and CDR2 YYDKDF (reference sequence). The CDR3, as DNA: TGTGCCACCAGCAGTAGATCTAGGCCGCCAGGGGGCATATCAGATACGCAGTATTTT. This codes for CATSSRSRPPGGISDTQYF. Full variable domain (missing parts from reference TRBV15 and TRBJ2-3): DAMVIQNPRYQVTQFGKPVTLSCSQTLNHNVMYWYQQKSSQAPKLLFHYYDKDFNNEADTPDNFQSRRPNTSFCFLDIRSPGLGDTAMYLCATSSRSRPPGGISDTQYFGPGTRLTVL.

The V and J genes are TRBV28 and TRBJ1-1; D uncertain. V was clipped by 4 bases and J by 10 bases, with 10 bases between them. The CDR3 has 11 residues. The germline V gene has CDR1 MDHEN and CDR2 SYDVKM. In nucleotides, the CDR3 is TGTGCCAGCAGTTCGCCGTGGGGAGCTTTCTTT. It yields the protein CASSSPWGAFF.

This sequence joins TRBV5-6 and TRBJ1-1; D call uncertain. Trimming shortened V by 1 base and J by 2 bases, and 12 bases separated the two germline ends. Germline V gene lookup returns CDR1 SGHDT and CDR2 YYEEEE. CDR3 length: 15 residues. CDR3 sequence: CASSLSLQINTEAFF. CDR3 bases: TGTGCCAGCAGCTTGAGTCTACAGATCAACACTGAAGCTTTCTTT.

The chain uses TRBV19 and TRBJ2-5; 7 nucleotides match TRBD2. V trimming: 10 bases; J trimming: 5 bases; junction bases outside the gene matches: 7. This CDR3 region has 12 residues. Germline CDR1 LNHDA, CDR2 SQIVND (reference sequence). CDR3 protein: CATRSGLETQYF. In DNA, the CDR3 is TGTGCCACCCGTAGCGGGCTGGAGACCCAGTACTTC.

J is TRBJ2-7 and V is TRBV5-1; tentatively, D is TRBD2 (6 bases). V dropped 4 bases and J dropped 4 bases, with 15 bases sitting between them. This CDR3 is 14 amino acids long. Germline assignment: CDR1 SGHRS and CDR2 YFSETQ. The CDR3 sequence is CASSRDTREYEQYF. The CDR3, as DNA: TGCGCCAGCAGCCGCGACACTCGGGAGTACGAGCAGTACTTC. The full variable domain, in which reference TRBV5-1 and TRBJ2-7 provide the parts outside the CDR3, is KAGVTQTPRYLIKTRGQQVTLSCSPISGHRSVSWYQQTPGQGLQFLFEYFSETQRNKGNFPGRFSGRQFSNSRSEMNVSTLELGDSALYLCASSRDTREYEQYFGPGTRLTVT.

The V and J genes are TRBV19 and TRBJ2-4, with D unresolved. The ends were cut back, 3 bases at V and 13 bases at J, with 16 bases in the middle. CDR1 and CDR2 (germline): LNHDA, SQIVND (reference sequence). The CDR3 is 13 residues long. The CDR3 region has the DNA TGTGCCAGTAGTATCGCCGACCAGAGCTTCCAGTACTTC. Amino acids: CASSIADQSFQYF.

The count of this clone is one. The rearrangement joins TRBV7-8 to TRBJ1-2; D gene uncertain. Trimming took 3 bases from V and 5 from J, leaving 16 bases between them. In germline, CDR1 is SGHVS, CDR2 FQNEAQ. The CDR3 totals 15 residues. The CDR3 DNA is TGTGCCAGCAGCTTTTTAGAGGGAACCGCTTATGGCTACACCTTC. Translating gives CASSFLEGTAYGYTF.

The chain links TRBV5-1 to TRBJ2-3, with TRBD2 matching 10 bases. V was pared by 7 bases and J by 1 base, with 6 bases of the junction left unmatched. This CDR3 region has 15 residues. Germline V gives CDR1 SGHRS, CDR2 YFSETQ. The CDR3 spells CASGRLAGRTDTQYF. CDR3 in DNA: TGCGCCAGCGGCCGACTAGCGGGCCGCACAGATACGCAGTATTTT.

This chain connects TRBV7-8 to TRBJ2-2; D gene unclear. This CDR3 has 13 amino acids. Looked up from germline, CDR1 is SGHVS and CDR2 is FQNEAQ. V lost 5 bases to trimming and J lost 9 bases, with 13 bases between them. Here the CDR3 reads CASSLDTGRELFF. The CDR3 nucleotides are TGTGCCAGCAGCCTAGACACCGGCCGGGAGCTGTTTTTT. Supplemented by reference TRBV7-8 and TRBJ2-2, the full variable domain reads GAGVSQSPRYKVAKRGQDVALRCDPISGHVSLFWYQQALGQGPEFLTYFQNEAQLDKSGLPSDRFFAERPEGSVSTLKIQRTQQEDSAVYLCASSLDTGRELFFGEGSRLTVL.

V and J are TRBV9 and TRBJ2-7; D remains unclear. Germline CDR1 reads SGDLS; CDR2 reads YYNGEE. Between the trimmed V and J ends, which lost 4 bases and 5 bases, there was a span of 19 bases. The CDR3 spans 15 residues. The CDR3 DNA follows: TGTGCCAGCAGCCCTGGAGTCCAGAGCCTCCACGAGCAGTACTTC. Residues: CASSPGVQSLHEQYF.

The rearrangement links TRBV29-1 to TRBJ1-2, with D possibly TRBD1 on 6 matching bases. V was shortened by 4 bases and J by 6 bases, with 12 bases between the two germline ends. CDR1 is SQVTM and CDR2 is ANQGSEA in the germline V gene. This CDR3 has 12 residues. CDR3 sequence reads: CSVVWGAHGYTF. In DNA, the CDR3 is TGCAGCGTTGTATGGGGGGCTCATGGCTACACCTTC.

The chain couples TRBV6-5 to TRBJ2-7; 7 nucleotides match TRBD1. This CDR3 has 13 amino acids. Germline V CDR1 and CDR2: MNHEY, SVGAGI. Trimming removed 0 bases from V and 6 bases from J; junction bases left unmatched: 2. CDR3 sequence reads: CASSYSGTAEQYF. In nucleotides, the CDR3 is TGTGCCAGCAGTTACTCCGGGACAGCCGAGCAGTACTTC.

The genes are TRBV23-1 and TRBJ1-5; 9 nucleotides match TRBD1. TRBV23-1 is recorded as an ORF, its role being uncertain. The J segment lost 0 bases and the V segment lost 5 bases, leaving 14 bases of the junction unmatched. The CDR3 consists of 19 residues. The CDR3 DNA reads TGCGCCAGCAGTTCCCAATTCCGGGACAGGGACTATAGCAATCAGCCCCAGCATTTT. As protein: CASSSQFRDRDYSNQPQHF.